A single T cell receptor beta chain is shown here with its context. As yet, its antigen is unknown. These data come from a study of cytotoxic CD8 clonotypes in ibrutinib-treated CLL. In the study overall: After a median around 12 months on treatment (6 to 36), response samples were drawn. Findings of the study overall: With treatment, public clonotypes, which were uncommon, either contracted or remained stable.

The protocol was immunoSEQ multiplex PCR, while the TCRdb copy is restricted to in-frame clones and leaves out a portion. The sample contains 250,000 to 350,000 clones, roughly three quarters of which appear only once. Germline values: CDR1 MRHNA, CDR2 SNTAGT. The CDR3 length is 16 residues. V shed 8 bases and J shed 1 base, with 20 bases lying between them. The source was PBMCs, collected at disease progression, from a patient treated with ibrutinib. The chain couples TRBV6-4 to TRBJ1-1; possible D gene TRBD1, 6 bases. The clonotype comes from a human donor with chronic lymphocytic leukemia. The CDR3 bases are TGTGCCAGCCAAACCCCAGGCCCGGGGGCGAACACTGAAGCTTTCTTT. Translating gives CASQTPGPGANTEAFF.